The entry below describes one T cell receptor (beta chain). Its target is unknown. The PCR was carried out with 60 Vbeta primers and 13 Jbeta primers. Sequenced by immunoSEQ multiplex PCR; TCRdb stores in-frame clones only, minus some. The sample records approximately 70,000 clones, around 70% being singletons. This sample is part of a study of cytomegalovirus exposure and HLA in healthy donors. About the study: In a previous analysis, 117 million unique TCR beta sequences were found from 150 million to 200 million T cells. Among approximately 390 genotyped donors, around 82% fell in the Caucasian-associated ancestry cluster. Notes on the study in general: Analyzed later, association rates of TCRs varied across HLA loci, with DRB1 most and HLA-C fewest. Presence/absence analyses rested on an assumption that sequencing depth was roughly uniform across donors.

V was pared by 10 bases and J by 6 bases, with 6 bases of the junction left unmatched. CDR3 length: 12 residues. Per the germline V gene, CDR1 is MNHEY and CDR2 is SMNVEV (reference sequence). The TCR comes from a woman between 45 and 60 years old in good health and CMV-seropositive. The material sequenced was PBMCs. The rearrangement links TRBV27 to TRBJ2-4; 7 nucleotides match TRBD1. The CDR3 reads CATMTGRNIQYF. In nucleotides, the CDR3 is TGTGCCACCATGACAGGGAGAAACATTCAGTACTTC.